This entry features one TCR beta chain sequence. This CDR3 contains 15 residues. Germline V gene sequence: CDR1 SGHAT, CDR2 FQNNGV. V was shortened by 9 bases and J by 5 bases, with 19 bases between the two germline ends. Original analysis: Cell counts per sample came from amplifying reference gene primers. Repertoires were generated with immunoSEQ multiplex PCR, while TCRdb's copy carries only in-frame clones and drops some. D and trimming come from the DNA, and the V and J calls and clone size come from that table. This table holds approximately 170,000 clones, around four fifths found once. The data are from a study of blood T cell repertoires in COVID-19.

The rearrangement links TRBV11-2 to TRBJ2-2, with a possible D match to TRBD1 (5 bases). The specimen was peripheral blood. The clonotype was recovered from a man between 40 and 49 years old who had recovered from COVID-19. In DNA, the CDR3 is TGTGCCAGTGTAAAGGGGATTTCGAGGACCGGGGAGCTGTTTTTT. It translates to CASVKGISRTGELFF.